Following are 13 T cell receptor beta chains from one sample sequenced in a study of cytomegalovirus exposure and HLA in healthy donors. 60 Vbeta and 13 Jbeta primers were used in PCR. TCRdb keeps only in-frame clones here, not all; method: immunoSEQ multiplex PCR. The sample includes about 160,000 clones, about 75% seen only once; the top ten take approximately 2.3%. The sequenced sample consisted of PBMCs. These receptor sequences come from a female donor in good health and CMV-seronegative.

There are a few counts of this clone. The chain has TRBV5-6 and TRBJ1-4; no definite D call. The V end lost 1 base, the J end lost 5 bases, and 12 bases lay between the germline ends. CDR3 length: 15 amino acids. Germline V gene lookup returns CDR1 SGHDT and CDR2 YYEEEE. This CDR3 reads CASSLKRPENEKLFF. As DNA, the CDR3 is TGTGCCAGCAGCTTGAAGAGGCCAGAAAATGAAAAACTGTTTTTT.

The gene calls are TRBV28 and TRBJ1-5; D is possibly TRBD1 (6 bases). This CDR3 contains 15 residues. Germline lookup yields CDR1 MDHEN and CDR2 SYDVKM. V gave up 4 bases and J gave up 0 bases, with 10 bases separating them. CDR3: CASSWTEYSNQPQHF. DNA of the CDR3: TGTGCCAGCAGTTGGACAGAGTATAGCAATCAGCCCCAGCATTTT.

This chain links TRBV6-5 with TRBJ2-1, with D uncertain. This CDR3 contains 15 residues. V was clipped by 0 bases and J by 2 bases, with 8 bases between them. Per germline, CDR1 MNHEY and CDR2 SVGAGI. CDR3 bases: TGTGCCAGCAGTTACTCGAGCTCTACCTACAATGAGCAGTTCTTC. Residues: CASSYSSSTYNEQFF.

The chain carries TRBV5-1 and TRBJ2-3; D might be TRBD2 (6 bases). V shed 0 bases and J shed 7 bases, with 9 bases lying between them. Germline lookup yields CDR1 SGHRS and CDR2 YFSETQ. There are 13 residues in the CDR3. The chain's CDR3 is CASSLGGENTQYF. The CDR3 DNA reads as TGCGCCAGCAGCTTGGGGGGGGAAAATACGCAGTATTTT.

In DNA form, the CDR3 reads TGTGCCAGTAGTGCCCAGGGGCGGGGGAGCACAGATACGCAGTATTTT. It specifies CASSAQGRGSTDTQYF. The V call is TRBV19, the J call TRBJ2-3, with TRBD2 as a possible D gene (7 bases). The CDR3 consists of 16 residues. Trimming took off 5 bases at V and 0 bases at J, with 15 bases between the two ends. Germline CDR1 reads LNHDA; CDR2 reads SQIVND (reference sequence). Looking up the rest from reference TRBV19 and TRBJ2-3 gives the full variable domain: DGGITQSPKYLFRKEGQNVTLSCEQNLNHDAMYWYRQDPGQGLRLIYYSQIVNDFQKGDIAEGYSVSREKKESFPLTVTSAQKNPTAFYLCASSAQGRGSTDTQYFGPGTRLTVL.

The chain combines TRBV28 with TRBJ2-1, with 14 bases matching TRBD2. This CDR3 spans 16 amino acids. CDR1 MDHEN and CDR2 SYDVKM come from the germline V gene. V was clipped by 8 bases and J by 8 bases; unmatched bases: 11. This chain's CDR3 is CASFPGTSGSLDEQFF. The DNA of the CDR3 is TGTGCCAGCTTCCCTGGGACTAGCGGGAGCCTCGATGAGCAGTTCTTC.

This clone was counted a few times. This chain connects TRBV6-6 to TRBJ2-1, with D perhaps TRBD2 (6 bases). Germline assignment: CDR1 MNHNY and CDR2 SVGAGI (reference sequence). Trimming removed 10 bases at V and 1 base at J, with 14 bases between. This CDR3 contains 14 residues. The CDR3 DNA reads TGTGCCAAGGCCGGGACTTCATCCTACAATGAGCAGTTCTTC. Its translation: CAKAGTSSYNEQFF.

Note on this clone: At one end the junction does not follow the germline gene, possibly because of a read error. The genes are TRBV30 and TRBJ2-1; TRBD1 might be the D (6 bases). Looked up from germline, CDR1 is GTSNPN and CDR2 is SVGIG (reference sequence). The CDR3 has 13 amino acids. The CDR3 loop is CAWGVGANNEQFF. The CDR3 DNA reads as TGTGCCTGGGGTGTGGGGGCGAACAATGAGCAGTTCTTC. The variable domain in full, completed from reference TRBV30 and TRBJ2-1, reads SQTIHQWPATLVQPVGSPLSLECTVEGTSNPNLYWYRQAAGRGLQLLFYSVGIGQISSEVPQNLSASRPQDRQFILSSKKLLLSDSGFYLCAWGVGANNEQFFGPGTRLTVL.

This rearrangement joins TRBV5-1 to TRBJ1-6, with a possible D match to TRBD1 (6 bases). The CDR3 runs 16 residues. Trimming removed 7 bases at V and 0 bases at J, with 14 bases between. CDR1 and CDR2 (germline): SGHRS, YFSETQ. The CDR3 bases are TGCGCCAGCGGTCGACAGGAGAGCTCCTATAATTCACCCCTCCACTTT. It yields the protein CASGRQESSYNSPLHF.

V is TRBV12-1 and J is TRBJ2-5; TRBD2 is the table's D call, not checked against the DNA. TRBV12-1 is listed as a pseudogene. The CDR3 sequence is 13 residues long. CDR3 DNA: TGTGCCACCCTCCCTCGGGTACAAGAGACCCAGTACTTC. It codes for CATLPRVQETQYF.

The gene calls are TRBV19 and TRBJ2-5; possible D gene TRBD2, 6 bases. This CDR3 is 13 amino acids long. Trimming stripped 3 bases from V and 5 bases from J, with 10 bases between. Germline-derived CDR1 and CDR2 are LNHDA and SQIVND (reference sequence). The CDR3: CASSIRDWETQYF. In DNA, the CDR3 is TGTGCCAGTAGTATTAGGGACTGGGAGACCCAGTACTTC.

The chain links TRBV19 to TRBJ1-2; the match to TRBD1 covers 7 bases. Germline V gives CDR1 LNHDA, CDR2 SQIVND (reference sequence). The CDR3 spans 14 residues. Germline trimming cut 5 bases from V and 2 bases from J; bases unmatched to any gene: 5. CDR3 sequence (DNA): TGTGCCAGTAGTGGCCCACAGGGGAACTATGGCTACACCTTC. Translating gives CASSGPQGNYGYTF.

This clone came up a few times. The chain joins TRBV7-8 to TRBJ1-5; 7 nucleotides match TRBD1. The CDR3 has 15 residues. Germline CDR1 is SGHVS and CDR2 is FQNEAQ. V dropped 6 bases and J dropped 7; count of bases not matched to a gene: 12. This CDR3 reads CASSSSGGVGQPQHF. CDR3 coding DNA: TGTGCCAGCAGTTCGTCAGGGGGAGTGGGACAGCCCCAGCATTTT.